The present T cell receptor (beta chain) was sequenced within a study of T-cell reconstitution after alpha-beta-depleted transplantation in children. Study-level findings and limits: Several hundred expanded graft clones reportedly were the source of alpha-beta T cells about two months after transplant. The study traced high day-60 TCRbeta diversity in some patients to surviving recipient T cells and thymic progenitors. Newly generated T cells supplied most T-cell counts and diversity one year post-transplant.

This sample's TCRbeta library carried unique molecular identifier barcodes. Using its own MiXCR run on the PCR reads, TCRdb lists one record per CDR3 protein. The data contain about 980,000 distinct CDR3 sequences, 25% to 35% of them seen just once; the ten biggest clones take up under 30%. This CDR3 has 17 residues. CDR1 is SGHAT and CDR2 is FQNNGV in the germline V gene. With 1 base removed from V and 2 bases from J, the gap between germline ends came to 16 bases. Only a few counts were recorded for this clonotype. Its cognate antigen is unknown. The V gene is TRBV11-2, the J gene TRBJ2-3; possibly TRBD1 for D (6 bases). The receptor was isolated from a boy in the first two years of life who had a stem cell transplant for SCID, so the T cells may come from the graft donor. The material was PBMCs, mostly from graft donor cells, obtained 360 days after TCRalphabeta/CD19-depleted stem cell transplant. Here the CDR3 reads CASSLGKQGFFTDTQYF. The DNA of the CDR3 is TGTGCCAGCAGCTTAGGGAAACAGGGTTTCTTCACAGATACGCAGTATTTT.